A selection of T cell receptor beta chains follows, all from one sample in a study of cytomegalovirus exposure and HLA in healthy donors. TCRdb keeps only in-frame clones here, not all; method: immunoSEQ multiplex PCR. The sample records some 170,000 clones, less than 85% being singletons. Input material: PBMCs. The receptor set was obtained from a man aged 35 to 55 in good health and CMV-seronegative. Both conserved end residues are part of each CDR3. The D gene is left open where the match is weak. Some rows mark clone size as missing; the rest say once, few, many or name a class of expanded clone.

V gene,J gene,D gene,clone size,CDR3 DNA,CDR3 protein
TRBV19,TRBJ2-7,-,few,TGTGCCAGTAGTATGAGGGTTTGGAACGAGCAGTACTTC,CASSMRVWNEQYF
TRBV6-5,TRBJ1-6,-,-,TGTGCCAGCAAGGGGGATTCACCCCTCCACTTT,CASKGDSPLHF
TRBV4-2,TRBJ1-1,-,-,TGTGCCAGCAGCCTTTCGGGACAAATTGGGGCCACTGAAGCTTTCTTT,CASSLSGQIGATEAFF
TRBV28,TRBJ1-2,-,-,TGTGCCAGCAGTTGGAGGGGGGGTGGGTATGGCTACACCTTC,CASSWRGGGYGYTF
TRBV9,TRBJ2-7,TRBD1,-,TGTGCCAGCAGCCCCCAGGGGGTTGGCTACGAGCAGTACTTC,CASSPQGVGYEQYF
TRBV27,TRBJ2-5,TRBD1,-,TGTGCCAGCAGCTTTAACTCGGACAGGGGCCGCGGAGAGACCCAGTACTTC,CASSFNSDRGRGETQYF
TRBV4-3,TRBJ2-7,-,-,TGCGCCAGCAGCCAAGCAGGACAGTCCTACGAGCAGTACTTC,CASSQAGQSYEQYF
TRBV30,TRBJ1-3,TRBD1,-,TGTGCCTGGCGACACAGGGGGAGTTCTGGAAACACCATATATTTT,CAWRHRGSSGNTIYF
TRBV4-1,TRBJ2-1,TRBD1,-,TGCGCCAGCAGCTCCCGCATGGGACAGGGGGCATTAAATGAGCAGTTCTTC,CASSSRMGQGALNEQFF
TRBV28,TRBJ1-6,-,-,TGTGCCACCCTAGCCACAGTATATAATTCACCCCTCCACTTT,CATLATVYNSPLHF
TRBV5-8,TRBJ1-2,-,-,TGTGCCAGCAGCTTTGACACGGACTATGGCTACACCTTC,CASSFDTDYGYTF
TRBV6-5,TRBJ1-4,-,few,TGTGCCAGCAGTTACGTCGGACAGAATAATGAAAAACTGTTTTTT,CASSYVGQNNEKLFF
TRBV7-3,TRBJ2-6,-,-,TGTGCCAGCAGCCTAGGAGGGCTTGGGGCCAACGTCCTGACTTTC,CASSLGGLGANVLTF
TRBV6-1,TRBJ1-2,TRBD1,-,TGTGCCAGCAGGATCGGGACAGACTATGGCTACACCTTC,CASRIGTDYGYTF
TRBV19,TRBJ1-1,TRBD1,-,TGTGCCAGTAGTATAAGGGGACAGGGGGGTGCGTTGAACACTGAAGCTTTCTTT,CASSIRGQGGALNTEAFF
TRBV9,TRBJ1-1,-,-,TGTGCCAGCACGACTACAGCCATGAACACTGAAGCTTTCTTT,CASTTTAMNTEAFF
TRBV6-5,TRBJ2-1,-,-,TGTGCCAGCAGCCACCCACACAAGACAGCCTCGGAGTTCTTC,CASSHPHKTASEFF
TRBV11-2,TRBJ2-1,-,few,TGTGCCAGCAGCCCCCGTGGGAGCGGATCCTACAATGAGCAGTTCTTC,CASSPRGSGSYNEQFF